This is a list of T cell receptor beta chains from one sample in a study of CXCR3-negative and CXCR3-positive naive CD8 T cells. One entry per CDR3 protein, without DNA, is what TCRdb gives after re-calling the 5' RACE reads. The sample includes roughly 100,000 distinct CDR3 sequences. Sequencing used naive CXCR3+ CD8+ T cells from blood. Receptors originate from a human donor in good health. Some clones in this sample may be carry-over from other donors' samples. Each CDR3 is given with its conserved first and last residue. The order of the fields is V gene, J gene, CDR3 protein.

TRBV20-1	TRBJ2-1	CSASRGPGGAYNEQFF
TRBV19	TRBJ1-1	CASSLHGTEAFF
TRBV4-3	TRBJ2-3	CASSQALRGDTQYF
TRBV15	TRBJ2-1	CATSRGREAPNEQFF
TRBV20-1	TRBJ2-7	CSASLYRLSYEQYF
TRBV29-1	TRBJ2-7	CSVEDSDARYEQYF
TRBV11-3	TRBJ2-7	CASSSWGGEYEQYF
TRBV2	TRBJ2-7	CASRGAYEQYF
TRBV7-3	TRBJ2-7	CASSQGSVPTYEQYF
TRBV2	TRBJ2-5	CASSTGRRDIETQYF
TRBV7-9	TRBJ2-7	CASSLAGSYEQYF
TRBV6-5	TRBJ2-7	CASSNLAEQYF
TRBV20-1	TRBJ2-1	CSAITSGRAGEQFF
TRBV10-3	TRBJ2-2	CAISVELAGVQNTGELFF
TRBV5-1	TRBJ2-1	CASSLADKEAYNEQFF
TRBV29-1	TRBJ1-2	CSVDTGYGYTF
TRBV29-1	TRBJ1-1	CSVEGGQGGTEAFF
TRBV7-9	TRBJ2-7	CASSLVGRAYEQYF
TRBV29-1	TRBJ2-2	CSARDRNTGELFF
TRBV12-3/TRBV12-4	TRBJ1-1	CASSLGGLDAFF
TRBV2	TRBJ2-2	CASSEQVSGELFF
TRBV11-3	TRBJ2-5	CASSSREPQYF
TRBV15	TRBJ2-1	CATSPEMGPNEQFF
TRBV6-6	TRBJ2-3	CASSYSGRAVGDTQYF
TRBV12-3/TRBV12-4	TRBJ2-7	CASSGGLAGEPGEQYF
TRBV5-1	TRBJ2-1	CASSLGGGPYNEQFF
TRBV29-1	TRBJ2-3	CSVEDPTGGLVDTQYF
TRBV6-8	TRBJ2-7	CATPPEDKLSHEQYF
TRBV5-1	TRBJ2-6	CASSSASGYIGTNVLTF
TRBV20-1	TRBJ2-4	CSATRTREGIQYF
TRBV7-9	TRBJ1-1	CASSSPGDRGGFTEAFF
TRBV14	TRBJ2-7	CASSPYRGYEQYF
TRBV7-3	TRBJ2-1	CASSLGLAGGSYNEQFF
TRBV9	TRBJ2-1	CASSAHGGAINEQFF
TRBV29-1	TRBJ2-7	CSVLYRGTNEQYF
TRBV20-1	TRBJ2-7	CSRQGVAYEQYF
TRBV20-1	TRBJ2-3	CSARPVHREVASTDTQYF